This is a list of T cell receptor beta chains from one sample in a study of cytomegalovirus exposure and HLA in healthy donors. Produced via immunoSEQ multiplex PCR; TCRdb's table is partial and in-frame only. The sample carries 150,000 to 200,000 clones, 60% to 85% recorded once. The sample comprised PBMCs. The receptors were sampled from a woman aged 40 to 50 in good health and CMV-seronegative. CDR3s include the opening cysteine and the closing phenylalanine or tryptophan. D genes are given only for firm matches. The size entry is marked missing in some rows and otherwise reads once, few, many or a size class.

v_call	clone_size	d_call	j_call	cdr3_nt	cdr3_aa
TRBV5-4	.	.	TRBJ2-3	TGTGCCATCGCGGGGTTTTCGACAGATACGCAGTATTTT	CAIAGFSTDTQYF
TRBV6-5	once	TRBD1	TRBJ1-1	TGTGCCAGCAGTTCTCGACAGGGAGGCACTGAAGCTTTCTTT	CASSSRQGGTEAFF
TRBV5-4	.	TRBD1	TRBJ2-7	TGTGCCAGCAGCTGGGGGGACAGGGGATACGAGCAGTACTTC	CASSWGDRGYEQYF
TRBV15	.	TRBD1	TRBJ1-2	TGTGCCACCAGCAGAGATGGGACAGGGTGGGGCTACACCTTC	CATSRDGTGWGYTF
TRBV4-3	.	TRBD1	TRBJ1-4	TGCGCCAGCAGCCAAGGCGGGACAGGGGACCTTGCAACTAATGAAAAACTGTTTTTT	CASSQGGTGDLATNEKLFF
TRBV30	.	TRBD1	TRBJ1-1	TGTGCCCGACAGGGGCTCGGACACACTGAAGCTTTCTTT	CARQGLGHTEAFF
TRBV30	.	.	TRBJ2-3	TGTGCCTGGAGTGGAGGGAGCACAGATACGCAGTATTTT	CAWSGGSTDTQYF
TRBV7-2	.	.	TRBJ1-5	TGTGCCAGCAGCCTATCCTTCGGACAGCGCAATCAGCCCCAGCATTTT	CASSLSFGQRNQPQHF
TRBV18	.	.	TRBJ1-4	TGTGCCAGCTCACCGGACAGCATATTAAAACTGTTTTTT	CASSPDSILKLFF
TRBV7-2	.	TRBD2	TRBJ2-4	TGTGCCAGCAGCAACTCCGGGACTACCCGTTTCTACTTC	CASSNSGTTRFYF
TRBV30	.	.	TRBJ2-1	TGTGCCGGGGCCCGTCAACTCGGCAATGAGCAGTTCTTC	CAGARQLGNEQFF
TRBV6-1	.	.	TRBJ1-4	TGTGCCAGCAGTGAACTTCACAGCACAAAGGAAAAACTGTTTTTT	CASSELHSTKEKLFF
TRBV4-2	few	.	TRBJ1-1	TGTGCCAGCAGCCAAGACCCCCAGGGAATAACTGAAGCTTTCTTT	CASSQDPQGITEAFF
TRBV5-1	once	TRBD1	TRBJ2-3	TGCGCCAGCAGACAGGGGATGACCCCACTCGGCACAGATACGCAGTATTTT	CASRQGMTPLGTDTQYF
TRBV28	.	.	TRBJ1-5	TGTGCCAGCAGTTCGACATACAATCAGCCCCAGCATTTT	CASSSTYNQPQHF
TRBV10-3	.	.	TRBJ2-7	TGTGCCATCAGCGGGAGCCCCTCCTACGAGCAGTACTTC	CAISGSPSYEQYF
TRBV7-9	.	.	TRBJ1-5	TGTGCCAGCAGCTTAGCCGGACAATTCCCAGGGGACAATCAGCCCCAGCATTTT	CASSLAGQFPGDNQPQHF
TRBV5-1	.	.	TRBJ2-7	TGCGCCAGCAGCTTCTTGGAGGAGCAGTACTTC	CASSFLEEQYF
TRBV27	once	.	TRBJ1-5	TGTGCCAGCAGTTTAATTGCAGGGGCTCAGCCCCAGCATTTT	CASSLIAGAQPQHF
TRBV4-1	.	.	TRBJ2-1	TGCGCCAGCAGCCCAAGACAGGTCAGAGTAGGGAGTCTGTTCAACAATGAGCAGTTCTTC	CASSPRQVRVGSLFNNEQFF